The clone carrying this T cell receptor (beta chain) was observed many times. The read falls 3 residues short of the CDR3 end, and the missing part is taken from the germline J gene. These data come from a study of T cell clonality in common variable immunodeficiency. Per germline, CDR1 MNHEY and CDR2 SVGEGT. V was clipped by 2 bases and J by 4 bases, with 9 bases between them. This CDR3 has 14 amino acids. TCRdb's copy holds only in-frame clones and misses some; the assay was immunoSEQ multiplex PCR. The data show about 55,000 clones, with none appearing a single time. This receptor was identified in a person aged 18 to 75 in good health. The J gene is TRBJ2-4, the V gene TRBV6-2 or TRBV6-3; the D gene is possibly TRBD1 (6 bases). Sequencing input: peripheral blood mononuclear cells. The covered CDR3 bases are TGTGCCAGCAGTTACCCGGACAGAAAAAACATT. Residues: CASSYPDRKNI. The whole CDR3 protein reads CASSYPDRKNIQYF.